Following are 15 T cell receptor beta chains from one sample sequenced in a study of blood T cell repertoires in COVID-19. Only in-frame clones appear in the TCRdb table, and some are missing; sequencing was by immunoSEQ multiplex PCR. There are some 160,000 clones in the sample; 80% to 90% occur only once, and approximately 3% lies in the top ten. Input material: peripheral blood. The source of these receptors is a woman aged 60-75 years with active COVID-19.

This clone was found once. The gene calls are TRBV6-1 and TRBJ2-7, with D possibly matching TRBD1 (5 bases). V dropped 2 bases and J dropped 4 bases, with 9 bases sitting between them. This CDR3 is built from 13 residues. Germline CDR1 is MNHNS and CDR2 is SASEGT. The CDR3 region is CASSEQGRYEQYF. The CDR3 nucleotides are TGTGCCAGCAGTGAACAGGGAAGGTACGAGCAGTACTTC.

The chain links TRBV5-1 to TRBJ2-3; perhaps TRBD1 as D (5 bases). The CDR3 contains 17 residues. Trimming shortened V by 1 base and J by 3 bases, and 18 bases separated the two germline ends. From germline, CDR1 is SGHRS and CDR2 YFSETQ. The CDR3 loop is CASSLRQRGSSTDTQYF. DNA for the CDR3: TGCGCCAGCAGCTTGCGACAGAGAGGTTCTTCAACAGATACGCAGTATTTT. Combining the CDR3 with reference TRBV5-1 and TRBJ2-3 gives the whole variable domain KAGVTQTPRYLIKTRGQQVTLSCSPISGHRSVSWYQQTPGQGLQFLFEYFSETQRNKGNFPGRFSGRQFSNSRSEMNVSTLELGDSALYLCASSLRQRGSSTDTQYFGPGTRLTVL.

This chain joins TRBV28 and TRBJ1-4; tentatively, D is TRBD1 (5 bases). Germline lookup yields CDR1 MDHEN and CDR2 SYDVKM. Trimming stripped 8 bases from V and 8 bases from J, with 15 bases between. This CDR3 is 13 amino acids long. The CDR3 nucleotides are TGTGCCAGCCGGGGGGGGTTGTGGGAAAAACTGTTTTTT. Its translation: CASRGGLWEKLFF.

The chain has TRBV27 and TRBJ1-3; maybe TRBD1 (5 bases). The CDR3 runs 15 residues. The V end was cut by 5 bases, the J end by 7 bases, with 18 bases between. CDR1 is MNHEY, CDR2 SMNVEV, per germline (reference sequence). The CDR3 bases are TGTGCCAGCAGTCGATCAGGGTGGTTGAGGAACACCATATATTTT. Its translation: CASSRSGWLRNTIYF.

In DNA form, the CDR3 reads TGTGCCAGCAGCTTCCCCCGTTATACCGGGAACAATGAGCAGTTCTTC. This sequence encodes CASSFPRYTGNNEQFF. The chain uses TRBV7-6 and TRBJ2-1; possibly TRBD2 for D (5 bases). The CDR3 has 16 residues. CDR1 and CDR2 (germline): SGHVS, FNYEAQ. V lost 3 bases to trimming and J lost 5 bases, with 17 bases between them.

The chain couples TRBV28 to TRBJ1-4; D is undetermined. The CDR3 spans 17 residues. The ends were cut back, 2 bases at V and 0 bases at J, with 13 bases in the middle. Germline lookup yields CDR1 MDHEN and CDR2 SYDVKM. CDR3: CASSLRLGRATNEKLFF. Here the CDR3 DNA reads TGTGCCAGCAGTTTACGATTGGGCCGTGCAACTAATGAAAAACTGTTTTTT.

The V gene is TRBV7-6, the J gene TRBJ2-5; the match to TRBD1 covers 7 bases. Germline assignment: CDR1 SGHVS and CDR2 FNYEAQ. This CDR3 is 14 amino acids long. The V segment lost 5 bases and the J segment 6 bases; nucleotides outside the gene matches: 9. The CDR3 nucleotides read TGTGCCAGCAGCAACAGGGGTCCGGAGAAGACCCAGTACTTC. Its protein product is CASSNRGPEKTQYF.

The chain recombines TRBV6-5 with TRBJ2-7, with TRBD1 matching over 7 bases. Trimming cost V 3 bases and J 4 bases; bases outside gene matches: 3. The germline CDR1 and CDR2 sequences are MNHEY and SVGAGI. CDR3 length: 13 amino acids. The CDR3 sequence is CASSYYRGYEQYF. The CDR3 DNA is TGTGCCAGCAGTTATTACAGGGGTTACGAGCAGTACTTC.

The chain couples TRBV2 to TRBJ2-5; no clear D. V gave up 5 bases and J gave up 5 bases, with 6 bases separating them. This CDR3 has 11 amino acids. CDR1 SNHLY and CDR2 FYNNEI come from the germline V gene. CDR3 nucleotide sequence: TGTGCCAGCAGTTATTCGGAGACCCAGTACTTC. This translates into CASSYSETQYF.

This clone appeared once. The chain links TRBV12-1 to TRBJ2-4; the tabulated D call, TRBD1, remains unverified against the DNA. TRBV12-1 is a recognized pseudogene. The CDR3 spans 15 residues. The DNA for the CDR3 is TGTGCCAGCTTTCTGGCAGGGGGCAGCAAAAACATTCAGTACTTC. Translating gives CASFLAGGSKNIQYF.

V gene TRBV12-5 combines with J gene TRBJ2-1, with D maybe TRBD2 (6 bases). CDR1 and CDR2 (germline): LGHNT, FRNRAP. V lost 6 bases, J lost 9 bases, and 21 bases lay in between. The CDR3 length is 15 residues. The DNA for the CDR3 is TGTGCTAGTGGCCCGAATGGGGGGATTCATGGTGAGCAGTTCTTC. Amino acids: CASGPNGGIHGEQFF. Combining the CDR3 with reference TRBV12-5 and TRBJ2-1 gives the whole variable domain DARVTQTPRHKVTEMGQEVTMRCQPILGHNTVFWYRQTMMQGLELLAYFRNRAPLDDSGMPKDRFSAEMPDATLATLKIQPSEPRDSAVYFCASGPNGGIHGEQFFGPGTRLTVL.

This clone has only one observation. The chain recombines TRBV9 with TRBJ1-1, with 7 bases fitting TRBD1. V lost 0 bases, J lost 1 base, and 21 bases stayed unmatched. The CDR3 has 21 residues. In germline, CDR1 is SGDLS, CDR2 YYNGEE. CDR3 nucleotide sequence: TGTGCCAGCAGCGTAGAAAGTTTTGTCGGACAGGTTCGAAATGGGAACACTGAAGCTTTCTTT. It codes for CASSVESFVGQVRNGNTEAFF.

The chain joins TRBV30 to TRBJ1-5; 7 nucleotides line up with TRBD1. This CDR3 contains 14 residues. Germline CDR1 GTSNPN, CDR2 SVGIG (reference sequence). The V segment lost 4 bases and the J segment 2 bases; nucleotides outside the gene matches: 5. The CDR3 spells CAWNGGTGNQPQHF. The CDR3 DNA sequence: TGTGCCTGGAACGGTGGGACAGGCAATCAGCCCCAGCATTTT.

For the CDR3, the DNA is TGTGCCAGCAGCTCGAAAACAGAGAACACTGAAGCTTTCTTT. Its translation is CASSSKTENTEAFF. The chain uses TRBV7-2 and TRBJ1-1, with no clear D. V lost 4 bases to trimming and J lost 1 base, with 10 bases between them. This CDR3 comprises 14 residues. Germline V gene lookup returns CDR1 SGHTA and CDR2 FQGNSA.

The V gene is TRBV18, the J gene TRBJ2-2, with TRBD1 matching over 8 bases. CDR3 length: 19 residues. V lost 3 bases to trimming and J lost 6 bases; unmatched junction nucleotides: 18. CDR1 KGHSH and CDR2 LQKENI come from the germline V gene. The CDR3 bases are TGTGCCAGCTCACCTGAATCACGTGGACGACAGGGGAGGCCCGGGGAGCTGTTTTTT. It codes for CASSPESRGRQGRPGELFF.